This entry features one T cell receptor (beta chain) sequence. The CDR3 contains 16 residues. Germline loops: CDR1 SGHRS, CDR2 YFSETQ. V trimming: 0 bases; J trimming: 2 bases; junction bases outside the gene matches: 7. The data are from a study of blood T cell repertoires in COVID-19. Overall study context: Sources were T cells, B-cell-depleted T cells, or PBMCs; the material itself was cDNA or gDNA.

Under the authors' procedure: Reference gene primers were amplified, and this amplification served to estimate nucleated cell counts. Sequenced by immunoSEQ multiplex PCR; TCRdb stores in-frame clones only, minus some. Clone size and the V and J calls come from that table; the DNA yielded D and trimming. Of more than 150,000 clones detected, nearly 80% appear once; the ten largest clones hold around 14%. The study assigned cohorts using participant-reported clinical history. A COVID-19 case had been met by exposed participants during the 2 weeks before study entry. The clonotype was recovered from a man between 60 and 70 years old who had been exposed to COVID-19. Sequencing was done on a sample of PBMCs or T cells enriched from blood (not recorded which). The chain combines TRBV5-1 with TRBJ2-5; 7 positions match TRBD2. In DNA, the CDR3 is TGCGCCAGCAGCTTGGCGGCAGGGAGGGTACAAGAGACCCAGTACTTC. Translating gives CASSLAAGRVQETQYF.